One and the same sample provided the 22 T cell receptor beta chains below, sequenced in a study of cytomegalovirus exposure and HLA in healthy donors. PCR primers comprised 60 Vbeta and 13 Jbeta primers. Some clones are missing from TCRdb's copy, which holds only in-frame ones; the method was immunoSEQ multiplex PCR. This sample carries roughly 80,000 clones, with roughly 15% going to the ten biggest clones. Sequenced input: PBMCs. Receptor source: a man aged 45-60 years in good health and CMV-seropositive.

The chain carries TRBV4-1 and TRBJ1-1, with 7 positions matching TRBD1. The V gene end was trimmed by 6 bases and the J gene end by 7 bases; junction bases not matched to a gene: 2. Germline V gives CDR1 MGHRA, CDR2 YSYEKL. There are 11 residues in the CDR3. The chain's CDR3 is CASRRDSEAFF. The CDR3 bases are TGCGCCAGCAGACGGGACAGTGAAGCTTTCTTT.

This chain uses TRBV2 with TRBJ2-5; 7 bases line up with TRBD2. This CDR3 contains 13 residues. Germline V gene lookup returns CDR1 SNHLY and CDR2 FYNNEI. V was clipped by 5 bases and J by 2 bases; unmatched bases: 2. The CDR3 sequence: CASSREGQETQYF. CDR3 nucleotides: TGTGCCAGCAGTAGGGAGGGACAAGAGACCCAGTACTTC.

A note on this clone: The junction departs from the called germline gene at one end, perhaps through a read error. This same CDR3 is encoded by further DNA sequences in the sample. This rearrangement joins TRBV5-6 to TRBJ2-2; tentatively, D is TRBD2 (5 bases). The CDR3 consists of 15 residues. CDR1 and CDR2 (germline): SGHDT, YYEEEE. This CDR3 reads CASSLAYFGTGELFF. Here the CDR3 DNA reads TGTGCCAGCAGCTTGGCCTATTTTGGTACCGGGGAGCTGTTCTTT.

The V and J genes are TRBV7-8 and TRBJ1-1; no clear D gene. This CDR3 contains 15 residues. V lost 7 bases to trimming and J lost 3 bases, with 18 bases between them. Germline CDR1 and CDR2: SGHVS and FQNEAQ. This chain's CDR3 is CASNSGSRGYTEAFF. The CDR3 nucleotides are TGTGCCAGCAACTCCGGGTCTCGAGGGTACACTGAAGCTTTCTTT.

V usage is TRBV5-1 and J usage is TRBJ1-2, with 7 bases lining up with TRBD1. CDR3 length: 14 amino acids. V shed 3 bases and J 8 bases; nucleotides not matched to a gene: 10. Per germline, CDR1 SGHRS and CDR2 YFSETQ. The CDR3 loop reads CASSSGTAVVGYTF. The CDR3, as DNA: TGCGCCAGCAGCTCCGGGACAGCCGTTGTCGGCTACACCTTC. Full variable domain (remainder filled in from reference TRBV5-1 and TRBJ1-2): KAGVTQTPRYLIKTRGQQVTLSCSPISGHRSVSWYQQTPGQGLQFLFEYFSETQRNKGNFPGRFSGRQFSNSRSEMNVSTLELGDSALYLCASSSGTAVVGYTFGSGTRLTVV.

The chain recombines TRBV18 with TRBJ1-1, with D uncertain. The CDR3 extends over 13 amino acids. Germline CDR1 is KGHSH and CDR2 is LQKENI. V was trimmed by 3 bases and J by 4 bases, leaving 9 bases between them. CDR3 nucleotides: TGTGCCAGCTCACCTATGGTGGCCACTGAAGCTTTCTTT. It is translated as CASSPMVATEAFF.

The chain links TRBV10-3 to TRBJ1-2; D might be TRBD1 (6 bases). Germline lookup yields CDR1 ENHRY and CDR2 SYGVKD. V was cut by 6 bases and J by 0 bases, with 20 bases left in between. The CDR3 covers 17 residues. The DNA for the CDR3 is TGTGCCATCAGAGGGACAACGCAAAATTTCTCTAACTATGGCTACACCTTC. This gives the protein CAIRGTTQNFSNYGYTF.

V usage is TRBV30 and J usage is TRBJ1-4; D is undetermined. The V and J ends lost 0 bases and 6 bases respectively, with 14 bases between them. Germline V lookup: CDR1 GTSNPN, CDR2 SVGIG (reference sequence). This CDR3 spans 15 amino acids. The CDR3 coding sequence is TGTGCCTGGAGTGTAGGCCGGGTATGGGATGAAAAACTGTTTTTT. Translation: CAWSVGRVWDEKLFF. Complete variable domain (other parts from reference TRBV30 and TRBJ1-4): SQTIHQWPATLVQPVGSPLSLECTVEGTSNPNLYWYRQAAGRGLQLLFYSVGIGQISSEVPQNLSASRPQDRQFILSSKKLLLSDSGFYLCAWSVGRVWDEKLFFGSGTQLSVL.

The chain is built from TRBV10-1 and TRBJ2-2, with TRBD1 matching over 12 bases. The J segment lost 8 bases and the V segment lost 5 bases, leaving 6 bases of the junction unmatched. Germline lookup yields CDR1 WNHNN and CDR2 SYGVQD (reference sequence). The CDR3 is 15 amino acids. CDR3 in DNA: TGCGCCAGCAGTCTGGGACAGGGGGCGCCGGGGGAGCTGTTTTTT. As protein: CASSLGQGAPGELFF.

The chain has TRBV6-5 and TRBJ1-2, with D tentatively TRBD1 (5 bases). Between the trimmed V and J ends, which lost 8 bases and 6 bases, there was a span of 13 bases. The germline V gene has CDR1 MNHEY and CDR2 SVGAGI. The CDR3 totals 12 residues. CDR3 residues: CASRLGLDGYTF. The CDR3 DNA is TGTGCCAGCCGCCTGGGACTCGATGGCTACACCTTC.

The genes are TRBV5-1 and TRBJ2-7; D perhaps matches TRBD2 (6 bases). Deletions cut 2 bases from V and 5 bases from J, with 14 bases between. Germline CDR1 is SGHRS and CDR2 is YFSETQ. CDR3 size: 14 residues. CDR3: CASSLSTSGDEQYF. The DNA for the CDR3 is TGCGCCAGCAGCTTATCGACTAGTGGAGACGAGCAGTACTTC.

This chain uses TRBV9 with TRBJ2-1; 12 bases are shared with TRBD2. This CDR3 comprises 16 residues. Germline CDR1 is SGDLS and CDR2 is YYNGEE. V shed 3 bases, J shed 10 bases, and the junction held 11 bases outside the gene matches. The CDR3 DNA sequence: TGTGCCAGCAGCGCGACTAGCGGGGGCCATAATCCCGAGCAGTTCTTC. Translated: CASSATSGGHNPEQFF.

The gene calls are TRBV4-2 and TRBJ1-5; 10 bases fit TRBD1. The junction had 6 bases not matched to a gene; V was cut back by 4 bases and J by 0 bases. In germline, CDR1 is LGHNA, CDR2 YNFKEQ. The CDR3 sequence is 17 residues long. This CDR3 reads CASSLFGTGDSNQPQHF. Written as DNA, the CDR3 is TGTGCCAGCAGCCTTTTCGGGACAGGGGATAGCAATCAGCCCCAGCATTTT.

The V and J genes are TRBV6-6 and TRBJ2-1; tentative D call: TRBD1 (5 bases). The CDR3 length is 11 residues. Trimming left V 7 bases short and J 9 bases short, with 10 bases between. CDR1 is MNHNY, CDR2 SVGAGI, per germline (reference sequence). In DNA, the CDR3 is TGTGCCAGCATGTTGGGGCGTGAGCAGTTCTTC. Its protein product is CASMLGREQFF.

The chain carries TRBV29-1 and TRBJ1-1, with D possibly being TRBD1 (5 bases). V gave up 7 bases and J gave up 4 bases, with 13 bases separating them. CDR3 length: 12 amino acids. From germline, CDR1 is SQVTM and CDR2 ANQGSEA. The CDR3 bases are TGCAGCGGTAGCAGGGTGGGCACTGAAGCTTTCTTT. Translated, it gives CSGSRVGTEAFF.

V and J are TRBV29-1 and TRBJ1-4, with 11 bases identical to TRBD1. The germline V gene has CDR1 SQVTM and CDR2 ANQGSEA. V dropped 5 bases and J dropped 8; count of bases not matched to a gene: 7. CDR3 length: 14 residues. The CDR3 protein is CSVRRDRGREKLFF. CDR3 bases: TGCAGCGTTCGACGGGACAGGGGGAGAGAAAAACTGTTTTTT.

The V and J genes are TRBV28 and TRBJ2-7; D might be TRBD1 (6 bases). V shed 2 bases and J shed 2 bases, with 16 bases lying between them. The CDR3 length is 16 residues. Germline V gene sequence: CDR1 MDHEN, CDR2 SYDVKM. As DNA, the CDR3 is TGTGCCAGCAGTTTAGGAAGGGACGGGACAACCTACGAGCAGTACTTC. Translation: CASSLGRDGTTYEQYF.

V gene TRBV2 combines with J gene TRBJ1-3, with 10 bases matching TRBD1. In germline, CDR1 is SNHLY, CDR2 FYNNEI. V lost 7 bases and J lost 7; bases outside the gene matches: 10. The length of the CDR3 is 15 residues. In nucleotides, the CDR3 is TGTGCCAGCACCCTCTTGGGGACAGGGGCCAACACCATATATTTT. Residues: CASTLLGTGANTIYF.

The chain recombines TRBV5-1 with TRBJ2-3, with 7 bases identical to TRBD1. The ends lost 2 bases at V and 1 base at J; junction bases unmatched: 4. The CDR3 runs to 15 residues. Germline V CDR1 and CDR2: SGHRS, YFSETQ. The CDR3 protein is CASSFGTVGTDTQYF. The CDR3 DNA follows: TGCGCCAGCAGCTTTGGGACAGTAGGCACAGATACGCAGTATTTT.

As concerns this clone: The same CDR3 also results from other DNA sequences found in this sample. The chain joins TRBV30 to TRBJ2-5, with D perhaps TRBD2 (5 bases). This CDR3 has 12 residues. Per the germline V gene, CDR1 is GTSNPN and CDR2 is SVGIG (reference sequence). The V end lost 0 bases, the J end lost 5 bases, and 7 bases lay between the germline ends. Written as DNA, the CDR3 is TGTGCCTGGAGTGTGGGCGGGGAGACCCAGTACTTC. This gives the protein CAWSVGGETQYF.

The gene calls are TRBV27 and TRBJ1-4; the match to TRBD1 covers 8 bases. The CDR3 runs to 15 residues. Germline CDR1 and CDR2: MNHEY and SMNVEV (reference sequence). V trimming: 5 bases; J trimming: 6 bases; junction bases outside the gene matches: 8. The CDR3 protein is CASSLTTGEDEKLFF. The CDR3, as DNA: TGTGCCAGCAGTCTAACGACAGGGGAAGATGAAAAACTGTTTTTT.

V and J are TRBV25-1 and TRBJ2-3, with 12 bases fitting TRBD2. The CDR3 runs 16 residues. Germline-derived CDR1 and CDR2 are MGHDK and SYGVNS. V trimming: 5 bases; J trimming: 3 bases; junction bases outside the gene matches: 6. In nucleotides, the CDR3 is TGTGCCAGCAGTCCGGGACTAGCGGGCGAAACAGATACGCAGTATTTT. Its translation is CASSPGLAGETDTQYF. The entire variable domain, with the rest obtained from reference TRBV25-1 and TRBJ2-3, is as follows: EADIYQTPRYLVIGTGKKITLECSQTMGHDKMYWYQQDPGMELHLIHYSYGVNSTEKGDLSSESTVSRIRTEHFPLTLESARPSHTSQYLCASSPGLAGETDTQYFGPGTRLTVL.